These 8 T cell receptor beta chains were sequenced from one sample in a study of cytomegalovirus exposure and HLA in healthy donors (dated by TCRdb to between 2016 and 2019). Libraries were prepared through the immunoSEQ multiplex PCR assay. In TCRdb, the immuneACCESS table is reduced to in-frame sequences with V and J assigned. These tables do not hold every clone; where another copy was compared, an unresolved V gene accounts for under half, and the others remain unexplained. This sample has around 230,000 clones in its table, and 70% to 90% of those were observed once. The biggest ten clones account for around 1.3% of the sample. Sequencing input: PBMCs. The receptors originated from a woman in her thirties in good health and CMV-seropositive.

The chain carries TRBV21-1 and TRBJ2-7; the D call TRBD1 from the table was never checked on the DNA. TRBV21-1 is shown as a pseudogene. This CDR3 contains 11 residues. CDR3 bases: TGTGCCAGCAGCAACAGGTACGAGCAGTACTTC. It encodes CASSNRYEQYF.

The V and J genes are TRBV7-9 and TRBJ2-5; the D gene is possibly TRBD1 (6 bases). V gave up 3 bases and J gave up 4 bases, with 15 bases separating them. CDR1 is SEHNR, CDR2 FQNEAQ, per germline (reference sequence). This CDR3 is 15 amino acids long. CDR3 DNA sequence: TGTGCCAGCAGCTTCTCCTCTGTCAGGGGAGAGACCCAGTACTTC. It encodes CASSFSSVRGETQYF.

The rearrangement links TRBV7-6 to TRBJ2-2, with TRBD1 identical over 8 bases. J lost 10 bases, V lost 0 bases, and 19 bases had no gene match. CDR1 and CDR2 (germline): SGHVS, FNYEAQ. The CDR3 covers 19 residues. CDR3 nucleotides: TGTGCCAGCAGCTTAGCCCTCATTTGGACAGGGTCAGAAGGGACGGAGCTGTTTTTT. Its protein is CASSLALIWTGSEGTELFF. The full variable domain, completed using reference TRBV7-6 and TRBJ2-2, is GAGVSQSPRYKVTKRGQDVALRCDPISGHVSLYWYRQALGQGPEFLTYFNYEAQQDKSGLPNDRFSAERPEGSISTLTIQRTEQRDSAMYRCASSLALIWTGSEGTELFFGEGSRLTVL.

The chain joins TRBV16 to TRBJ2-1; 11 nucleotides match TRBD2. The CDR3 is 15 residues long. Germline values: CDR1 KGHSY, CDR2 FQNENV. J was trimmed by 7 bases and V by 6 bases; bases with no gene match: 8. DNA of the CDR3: TGTGCCAGCAGTCAACTAGCGGGAGCGGATAATGAGCAGTTCTTC. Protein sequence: CASSQLAGADNEQFF.

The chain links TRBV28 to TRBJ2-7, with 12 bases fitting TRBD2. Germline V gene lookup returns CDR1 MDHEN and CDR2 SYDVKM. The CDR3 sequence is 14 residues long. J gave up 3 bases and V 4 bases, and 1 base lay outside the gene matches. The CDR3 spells CASSWTSGVYEQYF. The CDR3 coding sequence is TGTGCCAGCAGTTGGACTAGCGGGGTCTACGAGCAGTACTTC.

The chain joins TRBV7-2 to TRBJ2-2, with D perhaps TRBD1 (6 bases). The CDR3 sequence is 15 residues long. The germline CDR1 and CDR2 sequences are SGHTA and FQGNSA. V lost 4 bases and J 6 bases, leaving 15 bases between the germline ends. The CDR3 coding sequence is TGTGCCAGCAGCTACAGGGTAGTGACACCCGGGGAGCTGTTTTTT. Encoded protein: CASSYRVVTPGELFF.

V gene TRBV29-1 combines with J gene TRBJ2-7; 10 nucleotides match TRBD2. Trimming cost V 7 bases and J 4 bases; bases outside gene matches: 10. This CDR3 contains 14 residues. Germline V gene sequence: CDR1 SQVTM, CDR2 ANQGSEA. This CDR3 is CSATLAGDLYEQYF. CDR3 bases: TGCAGCGCCACTCTAGCGGGAGATTTGTACGAGCAGTACTTC.

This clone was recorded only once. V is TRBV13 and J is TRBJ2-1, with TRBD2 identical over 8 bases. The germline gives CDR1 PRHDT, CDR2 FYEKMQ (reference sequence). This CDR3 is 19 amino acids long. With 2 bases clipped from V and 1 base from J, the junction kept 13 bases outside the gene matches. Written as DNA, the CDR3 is TGTGCCAGCAGCTTACTTACCGGGTTGTCTAGCGGGTCCTACAATGAGCAGTTCTTC. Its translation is CASSLLTGLSSGSYNEQFF.